This TCR beta chain was captured in a study of early T cells in non-severe SARS-CoV-2 infection. Study overall: Unpaired chains resulted from sequencing bulk RNA of unsorted whole blood. Points from the study as a whole: Using VDJdb, the matching emphasized anti-spike CD8 responses while missing private and CD4 specificities.

Molecules of cDNA were individually given unique molecular identifiers that were attached to them. MiXCR, run by TCRdb on the 5' RACE reads, gives a single entry per CDR3 protein. The table records 50,000 to 65,000 distinct CDR3 sequences, approximately 13% of them present only once. This clonotype was picked up many times. Its antigen is unidentified. The CDR3 is 15 amino acids. Trimming took off 5 bases at V and 1 base at J, with 14 bases between the two ends. The TCR was taken from an adult who was a healthcare worker with PCR-confirmed SARS-CoV-2 infection or an uninfected control (not recorded which). This chain links TRBV12-3 or TRBV12-4 with TRBJ1-2; a possible D gene is TRBD1 (6 bases). The sequenced sample was whole blood. The CDR3 DNA reads TGTGCCAGCAGTCCCTTCGGGACACATAACTATGGCTACACCTTC. Translation: CASSPFGTHNYGYTF.